A selection of T cell receptor beta chains follows, all from one sample in a study. TCRdb reanalysed the 5' RACE reads using MiXCR and keeps one entry per CDR3 protein. The data show approximately 40,000 distinct CDR3 sequences, 20% to 25% seen once. The source material was Tregs sorted from blood. The receptors shown here come from a female donor with breast cancer. CDR3s include the opening cysteine and the closing phenylalanine or tryptophan. A D gene is named only where the DNA matches it firmly. Clone size is shown for a subset of rows, as once, few, many or a class of expanded clone.

>.|TRBJ2-7|TRBV5-1|TRBD1
CASSYSGTDYEQYF
TGCGCCAGCAGCTACTCCGGGACAGACTACGAGCAGTACTTC
>.|TRBJ1-4|TRBV7-2|.
CASSPNRLANEKLFF
TGTGCCAGCAGCCCAAACAGGTTGGCTAATGAAAAACTGTTTTTT
>many|TRBJ1-1|TRBV7-9|.
CASSTLWVENTEAFF
TGTGCCAGCAGCACCCTCTGGGTGGAGAACACTGAAGCTTTCTTT
>.|TRBJ1-1|TRBV5-1|.
CAGTMAQTGATEAFF
TGCGCCGGCACAATGGCTCAAACAGGTGCCACTGAAGCTTTCTTT
>.|TRBJ1-6|TRBV3-1|.
CASSPSPKSPLHF
TGTGCCAGCAGCCCTTCGCCAAAATCACCCCTCCACTTT
>.|TRBJ2-1|TRBV3-1|TRBD2
CASSRSGRASNEQFF
TGTGCCAGCAGCCGTAGCGGGAGGGCCTCAAATGAGCAGTTCTTC
>.|TRBJ2-2|TRBV7-2|TRBD2
CATSLERGRTNTGELFF
TGTGCCACCAGCTTAGAACGCGGGAGAACGAACACCGGGGAGCTGTTTTTT
>many|TRBJ2-7|TRBV4-1|.
CASSQEKTGEQYF
TGCGCCAGCAGCCAAGAAAAAACGGGGGAGCAGTACTTC
>few|TRBJ1-2|TRBV6-5|.
CTSSTRGGKDGYTF
TGTACCAGCAGTACCCGCGGAGGGAAGGATGGCTACACCTTC
>many|TRBJ2-5|TRBV27|TRBD2
CASTAGGTQYF
TGTGCCAGCACCGCGGGGGGGACCCAGTACTTC
>medium-sized|TRBJ2-1|TRBV4-2|.
CASSQDFTGFNNEQFF
TGTGCCAGCAGCCAAGATTTTACAGGCTTTAACAATGAGCAGTTCTTC
>few|TRBJ2-1|TRBV6-5|TRBD1
CASSRGQVTYNEQFF
TGTGCCAGCAGTCGAGGACAGGTTACCTACAATGAGCAGTTCTTC
>.|TRBJ2-6|TRBV4-2|.
CASSQVAGSGANVLTF
TGTGCCAGCAGCCAAGTCGCGGGCTCTGGGGCCAACGTCCTGACTTTC
>many|TRBJ2-7|TRBV6-1|.
CASNAYEQYF
TGTGCCAGCAATGCTTACGAGCAGTACTTC
>many|TRBJ1-1|TRBV7-9|.
CASSLSGSTEAFF
TGTGCCAGCAGCTTATCGGGGTCCACTGAAGCTTTCTTT
>.|TRBJ2-7|TRBV7-2|.
CASSLLGGSHEQYF
TGTGCCAGCAGCTTATTAGGAGGTAGTCACGAGCAGTACTTC
>many|TRBJ2-1|TRBV12-3/TRBV12-4|.
CASSPDNHNEQFF
TGTGCCAGCAGCCCAGACAACCACAATGAGCAGTTCTTC
>many|TRBJ1-2|TRBV4-2|.
CASSQDIDPGGYGYTF
TGTGCCAGCAGCCAAGATATAGATCCAGGCGGCTATGGCTACACCTTC
>many|TRBJ2-2|TRBV7-3|TRBD2
CASSSLAGASTGELFF
TGTGCCAGCAGCTCTCTAGCGGGAGCGAGCACCGGGGAGCTGTTTTTT
>many|TRBJ1-1|TRBV12-3/TRBV12-4|.
CASSLQRNTEAFF
TGTGCCAGCAGCCTACAGAGAAACACTGAAGCTTTCTTT
>many|TRBJ1-2|TRBV4-2|.
CASSQEWAGSYGYTF
TGTGCCAGCAGCCAAGAGTGGGCAGGGTCCTATGGCTACACCTTC
>.|TRBJ1-1|TRBV5-5|.
CANSHYRDDLNTEAFF
TGTGCCAACAGCCACTACAGGGACGACTTGAACACTGAAGCTTTCTTT
>few|TRBJ2-1|TRBV5-1|TRBD2
CASSILGGGPNEQFF
TGCGCCAGCAGCATCCTGGGGGGGGGACCCAATGAGCAGTTCTTC
>many|TRBJ2-1|TRBV7-3|TRBD1
CASSSKDRNNEQFF
TGTGCCAGCAGCTCCAAGGACAGGAACAATGAGCAGTTCTTC
>many|TRBJ2-4|TRBV20-1|.
CSARDPTRDIQYF
TGCAGTGCTAGAGATCCCACTCGGGACATTCAGTACTTC
>many|TRBJ2-1|TRBV6-2/TRBV6-3|TRBD2
CASSFSGTSFNEQFF
TGTGCCAGCAGTTTCTCCGGGACTAGCTTCAATGAGCAGTTCTTC
>few|TRBJ2-5|TRBV7-9|.
CASSLASGDFYQETQYF
TGTGCCAGCAGCTTAGCTTCGGGGGACTTTTACCAAGAGACCCAGTACTTC
>many|TRBJ2-5|TRBV7-7|TRBD2
CASSFGTSVETQYF
TGTGCTAGCAGCTTCGGGACTAGCGTTGAGACCCAGTACTTC
>few|TRBJ2-4|TRBV20-1|.
CSARALAKNIQYF
TGCAGTGCTAGAGCCTTAGCCAAAAACATTCAGTACTTC
>.|TRBJ1-3|TRBV4-3|TRBD1
CASSQGGQDSGNTIYF
TGCGCCAGCAGCCAAGGGGGACAGGACTCTGGAAACACCATATATTTT
>many|TRBJ1-3|TRBV27|.
CASSSSPRGSGNTIYF
TGTGCCAGCAGTTCCTCTCCGCGGGGCTCTGGAAACACCATATATTTT
>many|TRBJ1-5|TRBV5-1|.
CASSLDPDQPQHF
TGCGCCAGCAGCTTGGACCCTGACCAGCCCCAGCATTTT
>many|TRBJ2-1|TRBV5-1|TRBD2
CASSLASGRGNEQFF
TGCGCCAGCAGCTTGGCTAGCGGGAGGGGTAATGAGCAGTTCTTC
>.|TRBJ1-4|TRBV3-1|.
CASSQVGANEKLFF
TGTGCCAGCAGCCAAGTCGGAGCTAATGAAAAACTGTTTTTT
>many|TRBJ1-1|TRBV27|.
CASSLFQGNTEAFF
TGTGCCAGCAGTTTATTCCAGGGGAACACTGAAGCTTTCTTT
>few|TRBJ2-7|TRBV5-1|.
CASSLDGNEQYF
TGCGCCAGCAGCTTGGATGGCAACGAGCAGTACTTC
>.|TRBJ2-7|TRBV7-9|.
CASSGGNYEQYF
TGTGCCAGCAGCGGAGGGAACTACGAGCAGTACTTC
>many|TRBJ2-5|TRBV6-5|TRBD2
CASSHLAGGNQETQYF
TGTGCCAGCAGTCATCTAGCGGGAGGGAACCAAGAGACCCAGTACTTC
>.|TRBJ2-2|TRBV7-2|.
CASSFSSPGELFF
TGTGCCAGCAGTTTTAGTAGTCCCGGGGAGCTGTTTTTT
>.|TRBJ2-7|TRBV29-1|.
CSAGPGHSSYEQYF
TGCAGCGCTGGACCGGGACACTCCTCCTACGAGCAGTACTTC
>.|TRBJ1-6|TRBV20-1|.
CSARDRGAASYNSPLHF
TGCAGTGCTAGAGATAGGGGGGCAGCTTCCTATAATTCACCCCTCCACTTT
>few|TRBJ1-4|TRBV7-9|.
CASSPRPRVTNEKLFF
TGTGCCAGCAGCCCCCGCCCGAGGGTAACTAATGAAAAACTGTTTTTT
>.|TRBJ2-2|TRBV24-1|.
CATSDPQGSNTGELFF
TGTGCCACCAGTGACCCGCAGGGGTCGAACACCGGGGAGCTGTTTTTT
>few|TRBJ2-4|TRBV5-1|.
CASSLDWGADIQYF
TGCGCCAGCAGCTTGGATTGGGGGGCGGACATTCAGTACTTC
>.|TRBJ1-5|TRBV7-2|TRBD1
CASSLGVRGQPQHF
TGTGCCAGCAGCTTAGGGGTCAGGGGGCAGCCCCAGCATTTT